What follows is one TCR beta chain and its context. The antigen remains unidentified. Method: immunoSEQ multiplex PCR; TCRdb's copy keeps in-frame clones and lacks some. The table lists more than 300,000 clones, around four fifths of them singletons. The data stem from a study of Ad26.COV2.S vaccination and SARS-CoV-2 variants. Overall study: Each vaccinee took Ad26.COV2.S intramuscularly, once or twice 56 days apart.

Findings and caveats of the study: Placebo and vaccine recipients had non-spike TCR breadth that was similar. Spike-specific TCR breadth was greater in vaccine than placebo recipients.

Treatment specified: 19 received Ad26.COV2.S at low or high dose, single or two shots; roughly five received placebo; per-sample allocation not given. After the first vaccine or placebo injection, samples were drawn on day 63. The vaccine antigen was prefusion-stabilized Wuhan SARS-CoV-2 spike. This sequence originates from a person between 18 and 65 years old who received the Ad26.COV2.S COVID-19 vaccine or a placebo. The sequenced sample was peripheral blood, obtained in a trial of Ad26.COV2.S vaccine versus placebo.

CDR3 region: CASSPHTRLAGDGDTQYF. The CDR3 DNA follows: TGCGCCAGCAGCCCCCATACCCGGCTAGCGGGGGACGGGGATACGCAGTATTTT. The chain links TRBV4-1 to TRBJ2-3; 10 nucleotides line up with TRBD2. The CDR3 covers 18 residues. V lost 4 bases to trimming and J lost 6 bases; unmatched junction nucleotides: 16. Germline V CDR1 and CDR2: MGHRA, YSYEKL.